Following are 10 T cell receptor beta chains from one sample sequenced in a study of blood T cell repertoires in COVID-19. TCRdb keeps only in-frame clones here, not all; method: immunoSEQ multiplex PCR. The sample shows about 110,000 clones, over 60% of them seen only once. The sample was peripheral blood. All receptors derive from a woman older than 75 with active or convalescent COVID-19.

This clone was found a few times. The CDR3 sequence: CASSLARLRTGGNSPLHF. For the CDR3, the DNA is TGTGCCAGCAGCTTAGCCCGACTAAGGACAGGGGGCAATTCACCCCTCCACTTT. The chain couples TRBV7-2 to TRBJ1-6, with TRBD1 matching 11 bases. The germline gives CDR1 SGHTA, CDR2 FQGNSA. The CDR3 length is 18 residues. The J segment lost 7 bases and the V segment lost 0 bases, leaving 8 bases of the junction unmatched.

The V gene is TRBV7-9, the J gene TRBJ2-5; D might be TRBD2 (6 bases). Germline CDR1 SEHNR, CDR2 FQNEAQ (reference sequence). Trimming shortened V by 1 base and J by 5 bases, and 11 bases separated the two germline ends. This CDR3 is built from 14 residues. The CDR3 nucleotides read TGTGCCAGCAGCTTAGGGGGAGGCGCCGAGACCCAGTACTTC. Protein product: CASSLGGGAETQYF.

J is TRBJ2-3 and V is TRBV6-2 or TRBV6-3, with TRBD1 identical over 10 bases. V trimming: 2 bases; J trimming: 3 bases; junction bases outside the gene matches: 8. This CDR3 region has 17 residues. CDR1 is MNHEY and CDR2 is SVGEGT in the germline V gene. Written as DNA, the CDR3 is TGTGCCAGCAGTTACCCTCGGGACAGGGGACGGACAGATACGCAGTATTTT. Translated: CASSYPRDRGRTDTQYF.

In this sample, this clone turned up many times. The chain links TRBV28 to TRBJ1-3; D call uncertain. Germline values: CDR1 MDHEN, CDR2 SYDVKM. The CDR3 length is 16 residues. V gave up 3 bases and J gave up 3 bases, with 15 bases separating them. The CDR3 loop reads CASSFGHWKIGNTIYF. In nucleotides, the CDR3 is TGTGCCAGCAGTTTTGGGCATTGGAAGATTGGAAACACCATATATTTT.

The rearrangement links TRBV5-4 to TRBJ1-2; D uncertain. This CDR3 has 16 amino acids. The germline gives CDR1 SGHNT, CDR2 YYREEE (reference sequence). Trimming removed 4 bases from V and 0 bases from J, with 16 bases in between. This chain's CDR3 is CASSISFGVSNYGYTF. In DNA form, the CDR3 reads TGTGCCAGCAGCATCAGCTTCGGGGTTTCTAACTATGGCTACACCTTC.

This chain connects TRBV12-3 or TRBV12-4 to TRBJ2-1, with D unclear. The germline V and J ends were trimmed by 3 bases and 9 bases, with 12 bases remaining between them. The CDR3 has 13 amino acids. The CDR3 protein is CASSFYQRGEQFF. The CDR3 nucleotides are TGTGCCAGCAGTTTTTACCAGCGCGGTGAGCAGTTCTTC.

Here the CDR3 reads CASGLGGPRTRNTEAFF. In DNA, the CDR3 is TGCGCCAGCGGTCTAGGGGGTCCTCGGACACGGAACACTGAAGCTTTCTTT. The chain recombines TRBV5-1 with TRBJ1-1; D is possibly TRBD1 (6 bases). Germline V lookup: CDR1 SGHRS, CDR2 YFSETQ. Trimming pared 7 bases from V and 1 base from J, leaving 23 bases between. The CDR3 contains 17 residues.

V usage is TRBV7-3 and J usage is TRBJ2-1; possibly TRBD2 for D (6 bases). This CDR3 has 15 residues. Trimming pared 5 bases from V and 4 bases from J, leaving 15 bases between. From germline, CDR1 is SGHTA and CDR2 FQGTGA. The CDR3 DNA sequence: TGTGCCAGCAGCCAGTACGGGACTGGGTACAATGAGCAGTTCTTC. This encodes CASSQYGTGYNEQFF.

The genes are TRBV27 and TRBJ1-1; 9 bases are shared with TRBD1. Germline values: CDR1 MNHEY, CDR2 SMNVEV (reference sequence). This CDR3 comprises 15 residues. Trimming took 4 bases from V and 6 from J; bases not matched to a gene: 9. In DNA form, the CDR3 reads TGTGCCAGCAGTTATCGACAGGGGGTGGGGGCTGAAGCTTTCTTT. Protein sequence: CASSYRQGVGAEAFF.

The V gene is TRBV28, the J gene TRBJ2-1; 8 bases are a match to TRBD1. The germline V gene has CDR1 MDHEN and CDR2 SYDVKM. Trimming cost V 6 bases and J 2 bases; bases outside gene matches: 9. This CDR3 contains 16 residues. The CDR3 DNA follows: TGTGCCAGCAGCTCGTTCCGGGACAGGCCCTACAATGAGCAGTTCTTC. Translating it yields CASSSFRDRPYNEQFF.